One and the same sample provided the 32 T cell receptor beta chains below, sequenced in a study of CD8+ T cells in alopecia areata. Following extraction, RNA underwent reverse transcription to cDNA, which served as the sequencing template. The table came from immunoSEQ multiplex PCR; TCRdb's copy has only in-frame clones and leaves some out. The sample contains about 250,000 clones, under 80% of which appear only once. Material: CD4+ T cells sorted from blood, obtained at week 0. The receptors were gathered from a human donor with alopecia areata.

This rearrangement joins TRBV30 to TRBJ2-3; D is possibly TRBD1 or TRBD2 (5 bases each). V lost 2 bases and J lost 2, with 14 bases in between. Germline lookup yields CDR1 GTSNPN and CDR2 SVGIG (reference sequence). This CDR3 has 15 amino acids. The CDR3 protein is CAWSSGTKFTDTQYF. The CDR3 bases are TGTGCCTGGAGTTCAGGGACCAAGTTCACAGATACGCAGTATTTT.

The rearrangement uses TRBV30 and TRBJ1-5, with 10 bases lining up with TRBD1. With 3 bases clipped from V and 4 bases from J, the junction kept 6 bases outside the gene matches. CDR1 is GTSNPN and CDR2 is SVGIG in the germline V gene (reference sequence). The CDR3 is 15 amino acids. DNA of the CDR3: TGTGCCTGGAGATCACCGGGACAGGGGAATCAGCCCCAGCATTTT. Residues: CAWRSPGQGNQPQHF.

The gene calls are TRBV5-1 and TRBJ2-3; D gene unclear. V was pared by 0 bases and J by 5 bases, with 13 bases between. This CDR3 contains 15 residues. CDR1 and CDR2 (germline): SGHRS, YFSETQ. This CDR3 is CASSLGAVLGDTQYF. CDR3 nucleotides: TGCGCCAGCAGCTTGGGGGCGGTACTGGGAGATACGCAGTATTTT. Looking up the rest from reference TRBV5-1 and TRBJ2-3 gives the full variable domain: KAGVTQTPRYLIKTRGQQVTLSCSPISGHRSVSWYQQTPGQGLQFLFEYFSETQRNKGNFPGRFSGRQFSNSRSEMNVSTLELGDSALYLCASSLGAVLGDTQYFGPGTRLTVL.

This sequence joins TRBV4-1 and TRBJ1-2; D might be TRBD1 (6 bases). The CDR3 length is 18 residues. Germline-derived CDR1 and CDR2 are MGHRA and YSYEKL. V lost 4 bases to trimming and J lost 6 bases, with 27 bases between them. CDR3 sequence reads: CASSLILQGKRIGNGYTF. CDR3 coding DNA: TGCGCCAGCAGCCTCATATTACAGGGAAAAAGAATCGGTAATGGCTACACCTTC.

The chain recombines TRBV10-3 with TRBJ2-1; the D is unclear. The CDR3 is 12 residues long. The germline CDR1 and CDR2 sequences are ENHRY and SYGVKD. Between the trimmed V and J ends, which lost 0 bases and 8 bases, there was a span of 5 bases. The CDR3: CAISESFDEQFF. CDR3 nucleotides: TGTGCCATCAGTGAGTCATTCGATGAGCAGTTCTTC.

The chain's CDR3 is CATSRDQGANGYTF. In nucleotides, the CDR3 is TGTGCCACCAGCAGAGATCAGGGGGCTAATGGCTACACCTTC. V and J are TRBV15 and TRBJ1-2; 8 positions match TRBD1. V lost 0 bases to trimming and J lost 6 bases; unmatched junction nucleotides: 3. Germline V gene lookup returns CDR1 LNHNV and CDR2 YYDKDF (reference sequence). The length of the CDR3 is 14 residues.

V usage is TRBV29-1 and J usage is TRBJ2-7, with TRBD1 matching over 7 bases. The length of the CDR3 is 15 residues. V was pared by 4 bases and J by 0 bases, with 9 bases of the junction left unmatched. Germline CDR1 and CDR2: SQVTM and ANQGSEA. The CDR3 nucleotides read TGCAGCGTTGCGGGTCGGACAGGCCGCTCCTACGAGCAGTACTTC. Protein sequence: CSVAGRTGRSYEQYF.

This chain connects TRBV5-6 to TRBJ2-4, with 9 positions matching TRBD2. Germline assignment: CDR1 SGHDT and CDR2 YYEEEE. V dropped 2 bases and J dropped 0; count of bases not matched to a gene: 6. The CDR3 length is 17 residues. The CDR3 sequence is CASSFLAGVLAKNIQYF. CDR3 sequence (DNA): TGTGCCAGCAGCTTTTTAGCGGGGGTTCTAGCCAAAAACATTCAGTACTTC.

The chain links TRBV27 to TRBJ1-1; D remains unclear. Trimming stripped 2 bases from V and 1 base from J, with 5 bases between. The length of the CDR3 is 13 residues. Germline V gives CDR1 MNHEY, CDR2 SMNVEV (reference sequence). The CDR3: CASSLKRNTEAFF. Here the CDR3 DNA reads TGTGCCAGCAGTTTAAAACGGAACACTGAAGCTTTCTTT.

V is TRBV6-5 and J is TRBJ2-1; D is perhaps TRBD2 (5 bases). The V end lost 2 bases, the J end lost 0 bases, and 8 bases lay between the germline ends. From germline, CDR1 is MNHEY and CDR2 SVGAGI. The CDR3 contains 15 residues. The CDR3 reads CASSYGGSSYNEQFF. The CDR3 nucleotides read TGTGCCAGCAGTTACGGAGGTAGCTCCTACAATGAGCAGTTCTTC.

This clone occurred a few times. The chain has TRBV25-1 and TRBJ1-2, with a possible D match to TRBD1 (6 bases). Trimming pared 1 base from V and 5 bases from J, leaving 11 bases between. The germline V gene has CDR1 MGHDK and CDR2 SYGVNS. The length of the CDR3 is 14 residues. This CDR3 is CASSESGEGYGYTF. The CDR3 region has the DNA TGTGCCAGCAGTGAATCAGGGGAGGGGTATGGCTACACCTTC.

The chain combines TRBV30 with TRBJ1-2; TRBD1 agrees at 7 bases. Per germline, CDR1 GTSNPN and CDR2 SVGIG (reference sequence). The CDR3 is made up of 13 amino acids. V lost 3 bases to trimming and J lost 2 bases; unmatched junction nucleotides: 3. The CDR3 DNA reads TGTGCCTGGAGGTCACAGGGGAACTATGGCTACACCTTC. Translated, it gives CAWRSQGNYGYTF.

In this sample, this clone turned up a few times. The V call is TRBV7-9, the J call TRBJ2-5; 7 bases are a match to TRBD1. The CDR3 length is 14 residues. Germline V gene data show CDR1 as SEHNR and CDR2 as FQNEAQ (reference sequence). The trim removed 6 bases at V and 0 bases at J, leaving 4 bases unmatched. For the CDR3, the DNA is TGTGCCAGCAGGACCGGGACAGACCAAGAGACCCAGTACTTC. It translates to CASRTGTDQETQYF.

This clone was detected only once. The chain carries TRBV10-3 and TRBJ1-2; a possible D gene is TRBD1 (5 bases). V lost 0 bases, J lost 8 bases, and 10 bases lay in between. Germline assignment: CDR1 ENHRY and CDR2 SYGVKD. This CDR3 comprises 13 residues. The CDR3 is CAISESVGDGYTF. Written as DNA, the CDR3 is TGTGCCATCAGTGAGTCCGTCGGGGACGGCTACACCTTC.

V usage is TRBV29-1 and J usage is TRBJ1-1, with no clear D. The V gene lost 0 bases and the J gene lost 11 bases, with 13 bases spanning the gap. CDR3 size: 12 residues. CDR1 is SQVTM and CDR2 is ANQGSEA in the germline V gene. CDR3 bases: TGCAGCGTTGAAGATCTTCAGTTGGGTGCTTTCTTT. The encoded protein is CSVEDLQLGAFF.

The chain couples TRBV29-1 to TRBJ2-7, with a weak D call TRBD2 (6 bases). Germline values: CDR1 SQVTM, CDR2 ANQGSEA. The CDR3 has 14 amino acids. V was trimmed by 5 bases and J by 0 bases, leaving 14 bases between them. CDR3 bases: TGCAGCGTTTACGAGGAGGGGATCTCCTACGAGCAGTACTTC. It is translated as CSVYEEGISYEQYF.

J is TRBJ1-1 and V is TRBV11-2; the D is unclear. The CDR3 is 13 amino acids. Germline CDR1 and CDR2: SGHAT and FQNNGV. V shed 5 bases and J shed 2 bases, with 9 bases lying between them. CDR3 in amino acids: CASSLEVNTEAFF. DNA of the CDR3: TGTGCCAGCAGCCTGGAGGTTAACACTGAAGCTTTCTTT.

The chain carries TRBV5-4 and TRBJ2-3, with 7 nucleotides matching TRBD1. This CDR3 is built from 15 residues. Trimming at V came to 2 bases and at J to 9 bases, leaving 12 bases not matched to a gene. Germline values: CDR1 SGHNT, CDR2 YYREEE (reference sequence). The CDR3 reads CASSFFHRGPETQYF. The CDR3 nucleotides read TGTGCCAGCAGCTTCTTCCACAGGGGTCCCGAAACGCAGTATTTT. Complete variable domain (other parts from reference TRBV5-4 and TRBJ2-3): ETGVTQSPTHLIKTRGQQVTLRCSSQSGHNTVSWYQQALGQGPQFIFQYYREEENGRGNFPPRFSGLQFPNYSSELNVNALELDDSALYLCASSFFHRGPETQYFGPGTRLTVL.

The chain carries TRBV6-6 and TRBJ1-6; 8 nucleotides match TRBD1. Germline V CDR1 and CDR2: MNHNY, SVGAGI (reference sequence). The CDR3 is 12 amino acids. The ends lost 8 bases at V and 6 bases at J; junction bases unmatched: 0. This chain's CDR3 is CASGQGNSPLHF. The CDR3 DNA is TGTGCCAGCGGACAGGGTAATTCACCCCTCCACTTT.

This chain links TRBV6-5 with TRBJ2-5; 8 bases fit TRBD1. CDR1 MNHEY and CDR2 SVGAGI come from the germline V gene. Trimming cost V 0 bases and J 7 bases; bases outside gene matches: 7. This CDR3 comprises 15 residues. The DNA of the CDR3 is TGTGCCAGCAGTTACTCCGCAGGGGGCGCGGGGACCCAGTACTTC. Translating it yields CASSYSAGGAGTQYF.

J is TRBJ2-1 and V is TRBV2; D not resolved. The length of the CDR3 is 15 residues. Germline V CDR1 and CDR2: SNHLY, FYNNEI. Trimming pared 1 base from V and 3 bases from J, leaving 10 bases between. For the CDR3, the DNA is TGTGCCAGCAGTGAAGGCAGTAGATTCTACAATGAGCAGTTCTTC. Amino acid sequence: CASSEGSRFYNEQFF. Full variable domain (remainder filled in from reference TRBV2 and TRBJ2-1): EPEVTQTPSHQVTQMGQEVILRCVPISNHLYFYWYRQILGQKVEFLVSFYNNEISEKSEIFDDQFSVERPDGSNFTLKIRSTKLEDSAMYFCASSEGSRFYNEQFFGPGTRLTVL.

This clone was counted between two and nine times. The chain recombines TRBV4-1 with TRBJ2-3; D possibly corresponds to TRBD1 (5 bases). The CDR3 is made up of 17 amino acids. In germline, CDR1 is MGHRA, CDR2 YSYEKL. V dropped 3 bases and J dropped 4 bases, with 20 bases sitting between them. The CDR3 here is CASSQATVPVHPDTQYF. In DNA form, the CDR3 reads TGCGCCAGCAGCCAGGCGACAGTGCCGGTTCATCCAGATACGCAGTATTTT.

In its sample, this clone was seen a few times. This chain links TRBV11-2 with TRBJ2-1; 7 bases match TRBD2. Germline V gene data show CDR1 as SGHAT and CDR2 as FQNNGV. Losses at the gene ends were 3 bases for V and 4 bases for J; bases not matched to a gene: 12. The CDR3 length is 17 residues. CDR3 loop: CASSFITVRDYYNEQFF. The CDR3 DNA follows: TGTGCCAGCAGCTTTATTACGGTCCGGGACTATTACAATGAGCAGTTCTTC.

The chain uses TRBV5-6 and TRBJ2-1, with a tentative D call TRBD2 (7 bases). Germline loops: CDR1 SGHDT, CDR2 YYEEEE. The CDR3 runs to 14 residues. V gave up 4 bases and J gave up 10 bases, with 18 bases separating them. CDR3: CASSTGGFREEQFF. CDR3 DNA sequence: TGTGCCAGCAGCACGGGGGGCTTTCGGGAGGAGCAGTTCTTC.

V is TRBV27 and J is TRBJ2-1; D unresolved. The CDR3 consists of 14 residues. Germline V gene data show CDR1 as MNHEY and CDR2 as SMNVEV (reference sequence). V was shortened by 3 bases and J by 1 base, with 7 bases between the two germline ends. The CDR3, as DNA: TGTGCCAGCAGTTTGCGCCCTTCCTACAATGAGCAGTTCTTC. Translated, it gives CASSLRPSYNEQFF.

This clone has only a few counts. The genes are TRBV5-1 and TRBJ2-1, with TRBD1 matching 7 bases. Germline assignment: CDR1 SGHRS and CDR2 YFSETQ. The V gene end was trimmed by 9 bases and the J gene end by 4 bases; junction bases not matched to a gene: 10. The CDR3 sequence is 14 residues long. The CDR3 coding sequence is TGCGCCACCAAGACAGGGTCTTCTTACAATGAGCAGTTCTTC. Translated, it gives CATKTGSSYNEQFF. The full variable domain, its missing parts supplied by reference TRBV5-1 and TRBJ2-1, is KAGVTQTPRYLIKTRGQQVTLSCSPISGHRSVSWYQQTPGQGLQFLFEYFSETQRNKGNFPGRFSGRQFSNSRSEMNVSTLELGDSALYLCATKTGSSYNEQFFGPGTRLTVL.

This rearrangement joins TRBV29-1 to TRBJ2-1; TRBD2 might be the D (6 bases). V lost 6 bases and J lost 6, with 15 bases in between. The CDR3 is 13 residues long. Germline V gene lookup returns CDR1 SQVTM and CDR2 ANQGSEA. The CDR3 region has the DNA TGCAGCGTGCGGGACTCGCTACCCAATGAGCAGTTCTTC. Translation gives CSVRDSLPNEQFF.

CDR3 DNA sequence: TGTGCCAGCAGCGTAGGTTGGGACAGGGCACATGAGCAGTTCTTC. It is translated as CASSVGWDRAHEQFF. The chain employs TRBV9 and TRBJ2-1; the match to TRBD1 covers 9 bases. CDR1 is SGDLS, CDR2 YYNGEE, per germline. J gave up 8 bases and V 0 bases, and 6 bases lay outside the gene matches. This CDR3 is built from 15 residues.

The sample holds one count of this clone. The gene calls are TRBV5-1 and TRBJ2-3; no reliable D call. V dropped 5 bases and J dropped 4 bases, with 14 bases sitting between them. The CDR3 has 14 amino acids. The germline CDR1 and CDR2 sequences are SGHRS and YFSETQ. The CDR3 reads CASRLDLEADTQYF. The CDR3 DNA reads TGCGCCAGCAGATTAGACCTTGAAGCAGATACGCAGTATTTT.

The chain joins TRBV29-1 to TRBJ2-3, with 7 bases matching TRBD1. The CDR3 covers 14 residues. Germline V CDR1 and CDR2: SQVTM, ANQGSEA. Losses at the gene ends were 7 bases for V and 2 bases for J; bases not matched to a gene: 9. CDR3 sequence (DNA): TGCAGCGCTTCGACAGGGATCACCACAGATACGCAGTATTTT. Amino acids: CSASTGITTDTQYF.

The chain joins TRBV10-2 to TRBJ2-5; 8 nucleotides agree with TRBD1. The J segment lost 5 bases and the V segment lost 4 bases, leaving 6 bases of the junction unmatched. Germline CDR1 and CDR2: WSHSY and SAAADI. CDR3 size: 14 residues. The CDR3 spells CASSGDRPRETQYF. Written as DNA, the CDR3 is TGCGCCAGCAGTGGGGACAGGCCCCGGGAGACCCAGTACTTC.

CDR3 residues: CASSRQGLGNEQFF. DNA for the CDR3: TGTGCCAGCAGTAGACAGGGTCTAGGCAATGAGCAGTTCTTC. The J gene is TRBJ2-1, the V gene TRBV6-1, with TRBD1 matching 7 bases. Germline values: CDR1 MNHNS, CDR2 SASEGT. This CDR3 has 14 residues. The V segment lost 5 bases and the J segment 6 bases; nucleotides outside the gene matches: 7.